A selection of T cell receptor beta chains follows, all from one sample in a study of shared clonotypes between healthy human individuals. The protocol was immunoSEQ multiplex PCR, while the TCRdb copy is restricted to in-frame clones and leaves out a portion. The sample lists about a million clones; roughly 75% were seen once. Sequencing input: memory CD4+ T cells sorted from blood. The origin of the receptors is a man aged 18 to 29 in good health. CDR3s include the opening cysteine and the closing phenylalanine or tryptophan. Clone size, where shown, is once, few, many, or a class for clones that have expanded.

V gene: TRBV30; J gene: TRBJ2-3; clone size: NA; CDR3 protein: CAWSSGGTDTQYF
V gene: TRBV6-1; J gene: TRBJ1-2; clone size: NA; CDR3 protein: CASSDRSGGFGGYTF
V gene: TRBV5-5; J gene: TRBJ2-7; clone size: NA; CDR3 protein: CASSSSWDWRVEQYF
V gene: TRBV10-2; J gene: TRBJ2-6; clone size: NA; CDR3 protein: CAGLGPEGKSGANVLTF
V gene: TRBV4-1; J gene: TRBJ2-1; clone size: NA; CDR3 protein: CASSQDHPPRGLKGNEQFF
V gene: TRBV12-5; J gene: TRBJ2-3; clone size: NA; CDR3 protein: CASGLVLGLSTDTQYF
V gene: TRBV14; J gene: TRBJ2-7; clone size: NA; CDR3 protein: CASSQDRGYNYEQYF
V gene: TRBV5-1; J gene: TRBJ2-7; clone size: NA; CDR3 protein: CASSRTGTLDYEQYF
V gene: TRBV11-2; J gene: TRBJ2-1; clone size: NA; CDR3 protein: CASSSLTGLYEQFF
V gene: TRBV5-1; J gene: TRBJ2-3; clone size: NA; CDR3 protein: CASSSGLAGWTDTQYF
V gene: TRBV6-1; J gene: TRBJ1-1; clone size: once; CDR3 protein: CATQGRYEAFF
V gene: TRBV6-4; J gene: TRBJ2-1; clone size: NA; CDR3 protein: CARYLVAPRNNEQFF
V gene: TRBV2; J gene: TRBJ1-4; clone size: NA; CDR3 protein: CASVGGTGDEKLFF
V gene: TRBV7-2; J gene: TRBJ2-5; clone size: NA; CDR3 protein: CASSPRGGHPGQYF
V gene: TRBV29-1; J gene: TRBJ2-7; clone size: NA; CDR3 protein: CSHDYEQYF
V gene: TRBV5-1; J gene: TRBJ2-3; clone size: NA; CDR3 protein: CASSFRGISTDTQYF
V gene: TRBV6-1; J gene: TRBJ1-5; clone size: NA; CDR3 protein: CASSEGQPTAGLGQPQHF
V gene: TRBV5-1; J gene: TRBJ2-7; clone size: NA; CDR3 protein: CASSPTAGGDEQYF
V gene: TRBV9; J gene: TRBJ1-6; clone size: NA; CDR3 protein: CASSAGGTWGSPLHF
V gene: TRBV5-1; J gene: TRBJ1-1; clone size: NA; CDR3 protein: CASSLVGAAGTEAFF
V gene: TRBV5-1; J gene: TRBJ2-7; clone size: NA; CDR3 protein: CASSLDGTRNYEQYF
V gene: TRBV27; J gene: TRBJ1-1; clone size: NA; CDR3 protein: CASNGNRHMNTEAFF
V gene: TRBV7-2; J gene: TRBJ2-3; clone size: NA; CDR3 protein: CASSAGGRGVTDTQYF
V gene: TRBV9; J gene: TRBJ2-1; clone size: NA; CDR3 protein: CASSVEVLSSYNEQFF
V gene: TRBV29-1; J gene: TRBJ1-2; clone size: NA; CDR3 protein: CSVVPAGARYGYTF
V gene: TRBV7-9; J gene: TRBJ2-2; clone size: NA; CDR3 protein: CASSPREGLMEHRGAVF